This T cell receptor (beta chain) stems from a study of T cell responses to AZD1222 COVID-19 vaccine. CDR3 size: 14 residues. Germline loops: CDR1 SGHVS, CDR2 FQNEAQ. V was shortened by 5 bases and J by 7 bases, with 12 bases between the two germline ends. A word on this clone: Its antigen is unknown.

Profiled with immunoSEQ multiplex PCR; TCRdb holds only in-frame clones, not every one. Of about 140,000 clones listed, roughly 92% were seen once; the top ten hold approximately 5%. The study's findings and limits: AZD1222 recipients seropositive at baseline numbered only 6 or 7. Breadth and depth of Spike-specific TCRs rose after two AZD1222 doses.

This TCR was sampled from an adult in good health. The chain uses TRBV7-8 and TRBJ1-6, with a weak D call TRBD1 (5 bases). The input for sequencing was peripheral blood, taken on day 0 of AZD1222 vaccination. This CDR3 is CASSVGHLNSPLHF. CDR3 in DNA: TGTGCCAGCAGCGTCGGACACTTGAATTCACCCCTCCACTTT.